This T cell receptor (beta chain) appears in the sequencing data of a study of blood T cells in healthy people across ages (dated by TCRdb to about 2015). Concerning the study at large: Template switching captured roughly one uniquely barcoded TCR beta cDNA molecule per two T cells in model experiments. For two donors (one aged 18 to 29 and one aged 80 or older), the study analyzed two additional independent replicas of 1 million unique cDNA reads from the same blood draw. To avoid experimental bias, donors of different ages were spread randomly across the sequencing lanes. The donors were split into four age groups: young (average 16 years), middle-aged (39), aged (about 62) and long-lived (approximately 80). To track age-related changes in TCR beta repertoire diversity, the study relied on deep sequencing normalized with unique cDNA molecular identifiers. Points the paper makes about the study in general: Total diversity estimates from one million sequenced T cells were considered lower bounds and underestimates. Observed TCR beta diversity per million T cells fell roughly linearly with age, and a significant reduction was already apparent by age around 36. Donor CMV infection status was unknown, potentially confounding age-related changes in expanded clonotypes. The long-lived group showed more naive CD4+ T cells, fewer expanded clones and increased TCR diversity than the aged group, suggesting age selection. Because profiling used bulk unsorted PBMCs, naive and antigen-experienced compartments could not be compared conclusively. A strong correlation was found between observed TCR beta diversity and the percentage of naive T cells measured by flow cytometry.

V is reduced by 2 bases and J by 0 bases, leaving a spacing of 8 bases between them. Inclusive of the bounding cysteine and phenylalanine, the CDR3 is 14 residues long. Only CDR3 DNA is held: 42 bases, read in frame from base 1. CDR1 and CDR2 were assigned from the germline V gene (reference sequence) as LGHDT and YNNKEL. Worth noting for this clonotype: Its antigen is unknown. Base qualities are missing; no much larger clone stands one base away.

The donors were roughly 40 Caucasian individuals from Russia, aged roughly 6 to 90 years, who were systemically healthy. Each donor gave ten milliliters of peripheral blood, drawn into EDTA-treated Vacutainer tubes. Ficoll-Paque density-gradient centrifugation was used to isolate PBMCs, with at least 6 million obtained per sample. Trizol reagent was used to extract total RNA from the PBMCs, yielding at least 5 micrograms per sample. Naive CD45RAhigh/CD27high T cell percentages were measured by flow cytometry on a PBMC aliquot from every donor. The library came from 5' RACE. Instrument on record: Illumina HiSeq 2500. A second roughly 6 to 12 cycle PCR used a sample-barcoded 5' primer and a J-beta primer mix. A unique molecular identifier was introduced onto each TCR beta cDNA molecule by a template-switch 5' adaptor carrying 12 random nucleotides. Each sample yielded at least 3 million CDR3-containing paired-end reads. The Mint cDNA synthesis kit, primed by a TRBC-specific oligonucleotide, was used to synthesize first-strand cDNA from all RNA. Following uracil-DNA glycosylase treatment, all cDNA underwent a first 18-cycle PCR with the universal primers M1SS and BC2_uni_R. As for how the authors treated the data: For normalization, 1 million high-quality reads, each with a distinct molecular identifier, were randomly selected from each sample. Reads sharing molecular identifiers were discarded rather than binned into consensus sequences. MiTCR, with a Q25 quality threshold and the strictest error-elimination algorithm, was used for CDR3 identification, clonotype clustering and error correction. Lower-bound total TCR beta diversity was estimated with a nonparametric unseen species model using Euler transformation. The raw public data were reprocessed by TCRdb itself: fastp quality trimming at Q25, MiXCR clonotype calling, in-frame beta chains only. Identical CDR3 protein sequences are pooled into one entry, listed with their most common genes and DNA. TCRdb's processing, not the authors' own work, is the source of the V and J calls. In all, the sample holds some 710,000 distinct CDR3 sequences, and about 46% of those were seen once. Less than 20% of the sample is held by the ten biggest clonotypes.

Sequencing used blood. Recombination linked TRBV3-1 to TRBJ2-7; no confident D gene assignment can be made. This receptor was taken from an older man in good health. The CDR3 region reads CASSQHGSSYEQYF. The nucleotides read TGTGCCAGCAGCCAACATGGATCCTCCTACGAGCAGTACTTC.